This TCR beta chain was recorded in a study of blood T cell repertoires in COVID-19. Study information: Acute-phase and convalescent COVID-19 samples originated in the United States, Italy and Spain. PBMCs, B-cell-depleted T cells, or T cells were the source of the cDNA or gDNA that made up the material.

Germline V gene sequence: CDR1 SGHVS, CDR2 FQNEAQ. Trimming at V came to 5 bases and at J to 8 bases, leaving 18 bases not matched to a gene. This CDR3 comprises 17 residues. Original methodology: Amplification of reference gene primers provided the estimated nucleated cell counts. The data were produced by immunoSEQ multiplex PCR, yet TCRdb's version contains in-frame clones alone and is incomplete. The V and J calls and clone size come from that table; D and trimming were worked out from the DNA. The sample yields under 300,000 clones, about 90% seen once. Sequenced: peripheral blood. The rearrangement joins TRBV7-8 to TRBJ2-1; 7 positions agree with TRBD2. This clonotype was obtained from a man between 60 and 75 years old who had recovered from COVID-19. The CDR3: CASSPWAGRGVGDEQFF. The CDR3 coding sequence is TGTGCCAGCAGCCCGTGGGCTGGACGGGGGGTTGGGGATGAGCAGTTCTTC.